The 10 T cell receptor beta chains below all came from one sample that was sequenced in a study of shared clonotypes between healthy human individuals. Naivety among CD8 cells was defined by CD45RO negativity and positive CCR7 selection, thereby excluding terminally differentiated effector memory CD45RA+ cells. The data were produced by immunoSEQ multiplex PCR, yet TCRdb's version contains in-frame clones alone and is incomplete. Among 1.5 million to 2.5 million clones listed, less than 95% were seen once. Sequenced material: naive CD8+ T cells sorted from blood. The receptors derive from a young man in good health.

The V gene is TRBV11-3, the J gene TRBJ2-7, with D possibly TRBD1 on 6 matching bases. The length of the CDR3 is 15 residues. V was trimmed by 1 base and J by 1 base, leaving 11 bases between them. The germline V gene encodes CDR1 SGHNT and CDR2 YENEEA. CDR3 DNA sequence: TGTGCCAGCAGCTTAGCCCCGGACAGTTCCTACGAGCAGTACTTC. It specifies CASSLAPDSSYEQYF.

The chain couples TRBV27 to TRBJ1-4, with a weak D call TRBD1 (6 bases). The CDR3 covers 15 residues. V lost 5 bases and J 0 bases, leaving 10 bases between the germline ends. Germline CDR1 and CDR2: MNHEY and SMNVEV (reference sequence). The CDR3 loop is CASSTYRATNEKLFF. CDR3 coding DNA: TGTGCCAGCAGTACCTACAGGGCAACTAATGAAAAACTGTTTTTT.

In its sample, this clone was seen once. This chain links TRBV7-9 with TRBJ2-5; 8 nucleotides line up with TRBD1. The CDR3 covers 14 residues. The ends lost 4 bases at V and 5 bases at J; junction bases unmatched: 6. Germline-derived CDR1 and CDR2 are SEHNR and FQNEAQ (reference sequence). Here the CDR3 DNA reads TGTGCCAGCAGCTCCTCCGGGACAGGCGAGACCCAGTACTTC. It specifies CASSSSGTGETQYF.

This sequence joins TRBV7-9 and TRBJ2-3, with 8 positions matching TRBD1. This CDR3 contains 14 residues. Trimming cost V 5 bases and J 4 bases; bases outside gene matches: 5. Germline CDR1 and CDR2: SEHNR and FQNEAQ (reference sequence). The CDR3 sequence is CASSGQGWADTQYF. The CDR3 DNA sequence: TGTGCCAGCAGCGGACAGGGCTGGGCAGATACGCAGTATTTT.

This sequence joins TRBV29-1 and TRBJ2-7, with a possible D match to TRBD1 (8 bases). Germline lookup yields CDR1 SQVTM and CDR2 ANQGSEA. The CDR3 covers 13 residues. Trimming cost V 4 bases and J 2 bases, with 12 bases left between them. The CDR3 reads CSVGTGRAYEQYF. The CDR3 coding sequence is TGCAGCGTTGGGACAGGGAGGGCCTACGAGCAGTACTTC.

The chain links TRBV7-9 to TRBJ2-1, with 10 bases lining up with TRBD1. J was trimmed by 5 bases and V by 3 bases; bases with no gene match: 10. Germline assignment: CDR1 SEHNR and CDR2 FQNEAQ (reference sequence). The CDR3 is 17 amino acids. This CDR3 reads CASSLTVDRGKHNEQFF. CDR3 DNA sequence: TGTGCCAGCAGCTTGACAGTGGACAGGGGGAAACACAATGAGCAGTTCTTC.

The chain is built from TRBV5-1 and TRBJ2-5, with TRBD2 matching 7 bases. The V gene end was trimmed by 0 bases and the J gene end by 1 base; junction bases not matched to a gene: 9. The CDR3 is 17 amino acids. Germline values: CDR1 SGHRS, CDR2 YFSETQ. The CDR3 DNA reads TGCGCCAGCAGCTTGGGTCCTGGGGAGGGACTCCAAGAGACCCAGTACTTC. Translating it yields CASSLGPGEGLQETQYF.

With regard to this clone: The sample carries other DNA sequences with the same CDR3. This chain connects TRBV4-3 to TRBJ2-7; 8 positions agree with TRBD2. There are 15 residues in the CDR3. V lost 0 bases, J lost 2 bases, and 3 bases stayed unmatched. Germline assignment: CDR1 LGHNA and CDR2 YSLEER. CDR3 sequence (DNA): TGCGCCAGCAGCCAAGAAGGAGCGGGAGCCTACGAGCAGTACTTC. Protein product: CASSQEGAGAYEQYF.

The rearrangement links TRBV6-1 to TRBJ1-5; 8 positions match TRBD1. Trimming at V came to 8 bases and at J to 2 bases, leaving 2 bases not matched to a gene. Germline values: CDR1 MNHNS, CDR2 SASEGT. The CDR3 runs to 13 residues. The DNA for the CDR3 is TGTGCCAGCGGGGGACAGGGCAATCAGCCCCAGCATTTT. Translation gives CASGGQGNQPQHF.

The chain couples TRBV7-9 to TRBJ1-3, with D hard to call. The CDR3 sequence is 16 residues long. Per the germline V gene, CDR1 is SEHNR and CDR2 is FQNEAQ (reference sequence). The V gene lost 1 base and the J gene lost 0 bases, with 10 bases spanning the gap. CDR3 sequence: CASSLVGVSSGNTIYF. Written as DNA, the CDR3 is TGTGCCAGCAGCTTAGTTGGGGTGAGCTCTGGAAACACCATATATTTT.